These 18 T cell receptor beta chains were sequenced from one sample in a study of blood T cells in healthy people across ages. Alongside a J-beta primer mix, a sample-barcoded 5' primer served in a second PCR lasting about 7 to 12 cycles. TCRdb reanalysed the 5' RACE reads using MiXCR and keeps one entry per CDR3 protein. Counted here are about 1.5 million distinct CDR3 sequences, 40% to 45% occurring once; the ten biggest clones make up more than 4%. Input material: blood. The receptors here all came from a woman under 30 in good health.

V usage is TRBV12-3 or TRBV12-4 and J usage is TRBJ1-2; 8 bases line up with TRBD1. V shed 3 bases, J shed 0 bases, and the junction held 6 bases outside the gene matches. This CDR3 has 16 residues. The CDR3: CASSFGQGKANYGYTF. DNA for the CDR3: TGTGCCAGCAGTTTCGGACAGGGCAAGGCTAACTATGGCTACACCTTC.

The J gene is TRBJ2-3, the V gene TRBV27, with unresolved D. Trimming left V 0 bases short and J 1 base short, with 8 bases between. The CDR3 totals 15 residues. CDR1 is MNHEY and CDR2 is SMNVEV in the germline V gene (reference sequence). The CDR3 nucleotides are TGTGCCAGCAGTTTATCGAAACACGGCACAGATACGCAGTATTTT. It is translated as CASSLSKHGTDTQYF.

This clonotype was picked up a small number of times. The chain uses TRBV11-2 and TRBJ2-5; no clear D. The closer fit of TRBJ2-7 to the DNA end suggests the J call may be wrong. Per the germline V gene, CDR1 is SGHAT and CDR2 is FQNNGV. The CDR3 covers 14 residues. This CDR3 reads CASSLGWTSNEQYF. CDR3 bases: TGTGCCAGCAGTCTAGGCTGGACCTCGAACGAGCAGTACTTC.

The genes are TRBV27 and TRBJ2-3, with 7 bases lining up with TRBD1. Trimming at V came to 6 bases and at J to 8 bases, leaving 5 bases not matched to a gene. The germline V gene encodes CDR1 MNHEY and CDR2 SMNVEV (reference sequence). The CDR3 loop spans 12 amino acids. CDR3 residues: CASSNRGGTQYF. The DNA of the CDR3 is TGTGCCAGCAGCAACAGGGGTGGTACGCAGTATTTT.

The chain combines TRBV12-3 or TRBV12-4 with TRBJ2-3; the match to TRBD2 covers 10 bases. The CDR3 is 18 amino acids. V was clipped by 1 base and J by 5 bases; unmatched bases: 12. The CDR3 is CASSLGASGGASGDTQYF. The CDR3 DNA sequence: TGTGCCAGCAGTTTAGGGGCTAGCGGGGGCGCTTCGGGAGATACGCAGTATTTT.

V is TRBV3-1 and J is TRBJ2-3, with 10 bases aligning to TRBD1. V shed 5 bases, J shed 4 bases, and the junction held 6 bases outside the gene matches. The V gene's germline CDR1 is LGHDT and CDR2 YNNKEL (reference sequence). The CDR3 is 15 residues long. The CDR3 sequence: CASSGPGQGSDTQYF. DNA of the CDR3: TGTGCCAGCAGCGGCCCGGGACAGGGGTCAGATACGCAGTATTTT.

The rearrangement uses TRBV9 and TRBJ2-3; D is undetermined. Germline CDR1 is SGDLS and CDR2 is YYNGEE. The CDR3 covers 16 residues. With 3 bases removed from V and 0 bases from J, the gap between germline ends came to 14 bases. The CDR3 is CASSAYRVTSTDTQYF. The CDR3 DNA is TGTGCCAGCAGCGCCTACCGGGTGACGAGCACAGATACGCAGTATTTT.

This clonotype was found once. This sequence joins TRBV7-2 and TRBJ2-7, with a possible D match to TRBD1 (6 bases). The DNA matches TRBJ2-5 better at its end, which makes the J call doubtful. The CDR3 spans 13 residues. CDR1 is SGHTA, CDR2 FQGNSA, per germline. The CDR3 loop reads CASSFRTVKTQYF. The CDR3 DNA reads as TGTGCCAGCAGCTTCCGGACAGTGAAGACCCAGTACTTC.

Of note for this clonotype: A much larger clone differs by one base, so this may be a read error. The chain joins TRBV4-1 to TRBJ2-7, with D perhaps matching TRBD2 (6 bases). The germline CDR1 and CDR2 sequences are MGHRA and YSYEKL. The V and J ends lost 0 bases and 2 bases respectively, with 14 bases between them. The CDR3 covers 16 residues. The CDR3 nucleotides are TGCGCCAGCAGCCAAGAGGAGCTAGCGAGGGCCTACGAGCAGTACTTC. Translated, it gives CASSQEELARAYEQYF.

The V and J genes are TRBV15 and TRBJ2-5; perhaps TRBD1 as D (6 bases). Between the trimmed V and J ends, which lost 0 bases and 3 bases, there was a span of 11 bases. Germline CDR1 LNHNV, CDR2 YYDKDF (reference sequence). This CDR3 is built from 15 residues. Here the CDR3 DNA reads TGTGCCACCAGCAGAGATGTTTCAGGGGAAGAGACCCAGTACTTC. Amino acid sequence: CATSRDVSGEETQYF.

The rearrangement links TRBV25-1 to TRBJ2-3; D gene unclear. Per the germline V gene, CDR1 is MGHDK and CDR2 is SYGVNS. Trimming shortened V by 6 bases and J by 4 bases, and 11 bases separated the two germline ends. The CDR3 is 13 residues long. The chain's CDR3 is CASSPMGADTQYF. For the CDR3, the DNA is TGTGCCAGCAGCCCGATGGGCGCAGATACGCAGTATTTT.

This CDR3 is CASSLGGRITDTQYF. The CDR3, as DNA: TGTGCCAGCAGTCTTGGGGGACGGATTACAGATACGCAGTATTTT. V usage is TRBV9 and J usage is TRBJ2-3; D may be TRBD1 or TRBD2 (5 bases each). The ends were cut back, 5 bases at V and 3 bases at J, with 16 bases in the middle. The CDR3 has 15 amino acids. Germline V gene data show CDR1 as SGDLS and CDR2 as YYNGEE.

The chain carries TRBV6-6 and TRBJ2-4, with a tentative D call TRBD1 (5 bases). The tail of the sequence fits TRBJ2-7 better, so the J call may be wrong. Germline CDR1 and CDR2: MNHNY and SVGAGI (reference sequence). CDR3 length: 10 amino acids. Written as DNA, the CDR3 is TGTGCCAGCACAGGGCGCGAGCAGTACTTC. Protein: CASTGREQYF.

There are many counts of this clonotype. The V and J genes are TRBV6-6 and TRBJ2-1; perhaps TRBD1 as D (6 bases). The CDR3 contains 14 residues. In germline, CDR1 is MNHNY, CDR2 SVGAGI (reference sequence). V was pared by 7 bases and J by 5 bases, with 15 bases between. CDR3 nucleotides: TGTGCCAGCACTTTCAGGGGTAACGACAATGAGCAGTTCTTC. Its translation: CASTFRGNDNEQFF.

In this sample, this clonotype turned up many times. The chain links TRBV7-2 to TRBJ1-2; D not resolved. Germline V CDR1 and CDR2: SGHTA, FQGNSA. The CDR3 has 11 amino acids. Trimming pared 3 bases from V and 6 bases from J, leaving 5 bases between. CDR3 sequence reads: CASSLADGYTF. Here the CDR3 DNA reads TGTGCCAGCAGCTTGGCAGATGGCTACACCTTC.

This clonotype was counted between two and nine times. J is TRBJ2-1 and V is TRBV4-3; 7 nucleotides align to TRBD2. Germline V lookup: CDR1 LGHNA, CDR2 YSLEER. With V trimmed by 3 bases and J by 3 bases, 8 bases remained unmatched. This CDR3 contains 16 residues. The CDR3 loop is CASSQQLATLYNEQFF. CDR3 nucleotide sequence: TGCGCCAGCAGCCAGCAACTAGCGACACTCTACAATGAGCAGTTCTTC.

This sequence joins TRBV7-9 and TRBJ2-4; D is undetermined. The assigned J gene may be wrong: the sequence end matches TRBJ2-7 better. Per the germline V gene, CDR1 is SEHNR and CDR2 is FQNEAQ (reference sequence). The length of the CDR3 is 16 residues. In DNA, the CDR3 is TGTGCCAGCAGCTTAATATTTCTGGGTTACTCCTACGAGCAGTACTTC. It is translated as CASSLIFLGYSYEQYF.

This clonotype came up a few times. The chain couples TRBV24-1 to TRBJ2-1; D unclear. The CDR3 consists of 13 residues. CDR1 is KGHDR, CDR2 SFDVKD, per germline. Trimming cost V 1 base and J 5 bases, with 5 bases left between them. The CDR3 here is CATSDFGDNEQFF. For the CDR3, the DNA is TGTGCCACCAGTGATTTTGGGGACAATGAGCAGTTCTTC.